This T cell receptor beta chain derives from a study of blood T cell repertoires in COVID-19. Overall study context: The United States, Italy and Spain supplied acute and convalescent COVID-19 samples.

Trimming removed 4 bases from V and 7 bases from J, with 12 bases in between. CDR1 is SGHTS and CDR2 is YDEGEE in the germline V gene. CDR3 length: 13 residues. Per the original methods: From reference gene primer amplification, estimates of nucleated cell counts were derived. The method was immunoSEQ multiplex PCR; TCRdb's version includes in-frame clones alone and lacks a portion of them. V and J calls and clone size are given by that table; D and trimming were obtained from the DNA. The table records about 70,000 clones, 70% to 80% of them present only once. The sample taken for sequencing was peripheral blood. J is TRBJ2-1 and V is TRBV5-8; D may be TRBD1 (6 bases). This sequence was found in an older man with acute or convalescent COVID-19. The CDR3 DNA is TGTGCCAGCAGCCGTTCGGACAGAAATGAGCAGTTCTTC. Translated: CASSRSDRNEQFF. Full variable domain (remainder filled in from reference TRBV5-8 and TRBJ2-1): EAGVTQSPTHLIKTRGQQATLRCSPISGHTSVYWYQQALGLGLQFLLWYDEGEERNRGNFPPRFSGRQFPNYSSELNVNALELEDSALYLCASSRSDRNEQFFGPGTRLTVL.